Listed below are T cell receptor beta chains from one sample, sequenced in a study of early T cells in non-severe SARS-CoV-2 infection. TCRdb independently ran MiXCR on the 5' RACE reads; one entry per CDR3 protein. The sample includes around 70,000 distinct CDR3 sequences, approximately 9.1% of them seen just once. Source: whole blood, taken at baseline. These TCRs come from an adult who was a healthcare worker with PCR-confirmed SARS-CoV-2 infection or an uninfected control (not recorded which). CDR3s include the opening cysteine and the closing phenylalanine or tryptophan. The D gene is left open where the match is weak. Size is omitted from some rows. Given values are once, few, many or a class for expanded clones.

v_call	j_call	clone_size	d_call	cdr3_aa	cdr3_nt
TRBV7-2	TRBJ1-5	many	.	CASSLQQGGNQPQHF	TGTGCCAGCAGCTTACAACAGGGAGGCAATCAGCCCCAGCATTTT
TRBV20-1	TRBJ1-2	.	.	CSANTNYGYTF	TGCAGTGCTAACACAAACTATGGCTACACCTTC
TRBV29-1	TRBJ2-1	few	.	CSVVGTAGHPSYNEQFF	TGCAGCGTTGTAGGGACAGCGGGACACCCCTCCTACAATGAGCAGTTCTTC
TRBV29-1	TRBJ1-2	.	.	CSDRTQNYGYTF	TGCAGCGACCGAACTCAGAACTATGGCTACACCTTC
TRBV24-1	TRBJ1-1	many	.	CATSESDSGAITEAFF	TGTGCCACCAGTGAATCGGACAGCGGGGCGATCACTGAAGCTTTCTTT
TRBV18	TRBJ2-3	many	.	CASSPESGGTDTQYF	TGTGCCAGCTCGCCCGAATCCGGGGGCACAGATACGCAGTATTTT
TRBV28	TRBJ2-5	many	TRBD1	CASSSGQAAQETQYF	TGTGCCAGCAGTTCAGGACAGGCCGCCCAAGAGACCCAGTACTTC
TRBV7-8	TRBJ2-3	.	TRBD2	CASSLQASGVRDTQYF	TGTGCCAGCAGCTTACAGGCTAGCGGGGTTCGAGATACGCAGTATTTT
TRBV4-1	TRBJ2-4	.	.	CASSQDKMAKNIQYF	TGCGCCAGCAGCCAAGACAAGATGGCCAAAAACATTCAGTACTTC
TRBV4-1	TRBJ2-1	many	.	CASSARPGNEQFF	TGCGCCAGCAGCGCCCGCCCCGGCAATGAGCAGTTCTTC
TRBV12-3/TRBV12-4	TRBJ2-5	.	TRBD2	CASSLALLGLADEETQYF	TGTGCCAGCAGTTTAGCCCTATTGGGACTAGCGGACGAAGAGACCCAGTACTTC
TRBV5-1	TRBJ2-1	.	TRBD2	CASSLTSGSNEQFF	TGCGCCAGCAGCTTGACTAGCGGGAGTAATGAGCAGTTCTTC
TRBV5-1	TRBJ2-5	few	TRBD1	CASSRTGILVVETQYF	TGCGCCAGCAGCAGGACAGGAATACTGGTGGTTGAGACCCAGTACTTC
TRBV7-3	TRBJ2-3	.	.	CASSYRHSTDTRYF	TGTGCCAGCAGTTATAGGCATAGCACAGATACGCGGTATTTT
TRBV27	TRBJ1-5	.	.	CASSLNHNQPQHF	TGTGCCAGCAGTTTGAACCACAATCAGCCCCAGCATTTT
TRBV5-6	TRBJ1-5	few	.	CASSTGPDQPQHF	TGTGCCAGCAGCACAGGACCAGATCAGCCCCAGCATTTT
TRBV20-1	TRBJ2-1	.	TRBD2	CSARDRARGDLQFF	TGCAGTGCTAGGGACCGAGCGCGGGGGGATCTTCAGTTCTTC
TRBV12-3/TRBV12-4	TRBJ2-3	.	.	CASSPTDTQYF	TGTGCCAGCTCCCCTACAGATACGCAGTATTTT
TRBV6-2/TRBV6-3	TRBJ2-7	few	.	CASSYGRGAEQYF	TGTGCCAGCAGTTACGGCAGGGGGGCCGAGCAGTACTTC
TRBV27	TRBJ1-3	.	.	CASSLNAAGNTIYF	TGTGCCAGCAGTTTAAACGCAGCTGGAAACACCATATATTTT
TRBV28	TRBJ1-2	.	.	CASSLFRNYGYTF	TGTGCCAGCAGTTTATTCCGGAACTATGGCTACACCTTC
TRBV4-3	TRBJ2-3	few	.	CASSQVAASTDTQYF	TGCGCCAGCAGCCAAGTAGCGGCTAGCACAGATACGCAGTATTTT
TRBV7-2	TRBJ2-2	.	.	CASSLDVWGRGGELFF	TGTGCCAGCAGCTTAGATGTCTGGGGCAGGGGCGGGGAGCTGTTTTTT
TRBV29-1	TRBJ2-3	.	.	CSVLPAADTQYF	TGCAGCGTTCTCCCCGCAGCGGATACGCAGTATTTT
TRBV27	TRBJ2-1	few	TRBD2	CASRPQPGTKHEQFF	TGTGCCAGCAGACCCCAACCGGGGACTAAGCATGAGCAGTTCTTC
TRBV6-2/TRBV6-3	TRBJ2-1	many	TRBD2	CASSYSSGSGRLPSSYNEQFF	TGTGCCAGCAGTTACTCGTCCGGTAGCGGGAGGCTCCCAAGCTCCTACAATGAGCAGTTCTTC
TRBV12-3/TRBV12-4	TRBJ2-5	.	TRBD2	CASSLVTSGRQETQYF	TGTGCCAGCAGTTTAGTAACTAGCGGGAGGCAAGAGACCCAGTACTTC
TRBV7-2	TRBJ1-1	many	.	CASSLARLTEAFF	TGTGCCAGCAGCTTAGCCCGGTTGACTGAAGCTTTCTTT
TRBV28	TRBJ1-1	few	.	CASRRGRANTEAFF	TGTGCCAGCCGTCGGGGGCGGGCGAACACTGAAGCTTTCTTT
TRBV24-1	TRBJ2-1	.	.	CATSDPRPRAGNEQFF	TGTGCCACCAGTGATCCCCGGCCAAGGGCGGGCAATGAGCAGTTCTTC
TRBV6-5	TRBJ1-1	many	TRBD1	CASSYHRRGLTEAFF	TGTGCCAGCAGTTACCACAGGAGGGGGCTTACTGAAGCTTTCTTT
TRBV20-1	TRBJ2-1	.	TRBD1	CSAAASGQGDNEQFF	TGCAGTGCTGCCGCATCGGGACAGGGCGACAATGAGCAGTTCTTC
TRBV11-2	TRBJ2-5	few	TRBD2	CASSRTRDYETQYF	TGTGCCAGCAGCCGGACCCGGGACTACGAGACCCAGTACTTC
TRBV9	TRBJ2-5	.	TRBD2	CASSPNTGRREVQETQYF	TGTGCCAGCAGCCCCAACACGGGGCGGCGGGAGGTCCAAGAGACCCAGTACTTC
TRBV20-1	TRBJ2-2	medium-sized	.	CSARDVRGTETNTGELFF	TGCAGTGCTAGAGATGTCCGGGGGACGGAAACGAACACCGGGGAGCTGTTTTTT
TRBV11-2	TRBJ2-5	.	TRBD1	CASSAGTAKETQYF	TGTGCCAGCAGCGCCGGGACAGCGAAAGAGACCCAGTACTTC